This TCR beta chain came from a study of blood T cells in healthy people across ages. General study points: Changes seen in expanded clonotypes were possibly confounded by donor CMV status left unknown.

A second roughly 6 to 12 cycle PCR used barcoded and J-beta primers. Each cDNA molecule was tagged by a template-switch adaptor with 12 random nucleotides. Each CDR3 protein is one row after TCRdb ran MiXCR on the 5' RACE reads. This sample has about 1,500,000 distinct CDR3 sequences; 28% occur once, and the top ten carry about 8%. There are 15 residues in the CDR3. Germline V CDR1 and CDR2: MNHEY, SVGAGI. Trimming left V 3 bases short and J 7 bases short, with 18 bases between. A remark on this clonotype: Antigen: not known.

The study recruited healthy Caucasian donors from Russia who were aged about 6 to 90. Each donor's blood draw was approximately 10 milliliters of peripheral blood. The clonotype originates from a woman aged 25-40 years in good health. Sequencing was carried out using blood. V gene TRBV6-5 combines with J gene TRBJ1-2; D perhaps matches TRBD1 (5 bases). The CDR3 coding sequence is TGTGCCAGCAGTTATGCCCTTGGCGGGGGGGGTGGCTACACCTTC. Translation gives CASSYALGGGGGYTF.